The rows below give T cell receptor beta chains drawn from one sample of a study of T cells in Graves' hyperthyroidism and ophthalmopathy. Each CDR3 protein is one row after TCRdb ran MiXCR on the multiplex PCR reads. Of about 550,000 distinct CDR3 sequences in the sample, around 20% were seen once. Material for sequencing was blood. The receptors were sampled from a man younger than 35 with Graves' hyperthyroidism. Both conserved end residues are part of each CDR3. The order of the fields is D gene, V gene, CDR3 protein. The D gene is left open where the match is weak.

D gene: -; V gene: TRBV6-5; CDR3 protein: CASSYTGYEAFF
D gene: -; V gene: TRBV20-1; CDR3 protein: CSAPKGLANIQYF
D gene: -; V gene: TRBV11-2; CDR3 protein: CASSPTRVGELLF
D gene: -; V gene: TRBV12-3/TRBV12-4; CDR3 protein: CASSFGDRYGYTF
D gene: -; V gene: TRBV7-8; CDR3 protein: CASSSNQPQHF
D gene: -; V gene: TRBV11-1; CDR3 protein: CASSLLGIFSGNTIYF
D gene: -; V gene: TRBV6-2/TRBV6-3; CDR3 protein: CASSYLDTGELFF
D gene: -; V gene: TRBV3-1; CDR3 protein: CASSHPPWQGNGETQYF
D gene: TRBD2; V gene: TRBV11-2; CDR3 protein: CASSSVRGEIRYEQYF
D gene: -; V gene: TRBV25-1; CDR3 protein: CASSGPEDRRSYEQYF
D gene: -; V gene: TRBV12-3/TRBV12-4; CDR3 protein: CASSSRRGGYTF
D gene: -; V gene: TRBV12-3/TRBV12-4; CDR3 protein: CASKTGRDTEAFF
D gene: -; V gene: TRBV6-5; CDR3 protein: CASSSDDSGNTIYF
D gene: -; V gene: TRBV19; CDR3 protein: CASSTGGSRRVISPEAFF
D gene: -; V gene: TRBV29-1; CDR3 protein: CSVETGEAFF
D gene: -; V gene: TRBV6-5; CDR3 protein: CASSYSLQGRETQYF
D gene: -; V gene: TRBV12-3/TRBV12-4; CDR3 protein: CASSSYQRGAAYGYTF
D gene: TRBD1; V gene: TRBV12-3/TRBV12-4; CDR3 protein: CASTEGQGVSPLHF
D gene: -; V gene: TRBV5-1; CDR3 protein: CASSLVSQGGWNSPLHF
D gene: -; V gene: TRBV28; CDR3 protein: CASSLWTPTPNTEAFF
D gene: -; V gene: TRBV10-2; CDR3 protein: CASSEVLWAGELFF
D gene: -; V gene: TRBV19; CDR3 protein: CASSIGGGTEAFF
D gene: TRBD1; V gene: TRBV5-1; CDR3 protein: CASSFAPGQGENTEAFF
D gene: TRBD1; V gene: TRBV12-3/TRBV12-4; CDR3 protein: CASSLVRTGRYGYTF
D gene: -; V gene: TRBV6-5; CDR3 protein: CASINQGEAFF
D gene: -; V gene: TRBV13; CDR3 protein: CASSPQGPGAGEAFF
D gene: -; V gene: TRBV15; CDR3 protein: CATSRDPTATYEQYF
D gene: -; V gene: TRBV4-1; CDR3 protein: CASSPRTGWTEAFF
D gene: -; V gene: TRBV20-1; CDR3 protein: CSARDRGTDLYEQYF
D gene: -; V gene: TRBV28; CDR3 protein: CASTPEGPRTEAFF
D gene: -; V gene: TRBV28; CDR3 protein: CASSLRGSWTEAFF
D gene: -; V gene: TRBV6-2/TRBV6-3; CDR3 protein: CASNDLGPQHF
D gene: TRBD1; V gene: TRBV2; CDR3 protein: CASTGDRGKDGYTF
D gene: TRBD2; V gene: TRBV11-2; CDR3 protein: CASSLNGLAGGYQETQYF
D gene: -; V gene: TRBV7-2; CDR3 protein: CASSLAYGQYYEQYF
D gene: TRBD1; V gene: TRBV28; CDR3 protein: CASSLGSGTDFQETQYF
D gene: -; V gene: TRBV28; CDR3 protein: CASSLSRLSEETQYF